This T cell receptor beta chain was captured in a study of control samples from healthy donors and cancer patients. The V gene end was trimmed by 1 base and the J gene end by 3 bases; junction bases not matched to a gene: 5. From germline, CDR1 is SGHTA and CDR2 FQGNSA. The CDR3 loop spans 15 amino acids. Libraries were prepared by immunoSEQ multiplex PCR; TCRdb keeps only in-frame clonotypes and omits some of them. The sample yields approximately 30,000 clones, roughly 94% seen once. This clonotype was obtained from a man aged 55 to 70 in good health. This chain connects TRBV7-2 to TRBJ1-2, with TRBD1 matching 7 bases. The sequencing sample was made of blood. CDR3 bases: TGTGCCAGCAGCTTAGGGCAACAGGGGTACTATGGCTACACCTTC. It codes for CASSLGQQGYYGYTF.